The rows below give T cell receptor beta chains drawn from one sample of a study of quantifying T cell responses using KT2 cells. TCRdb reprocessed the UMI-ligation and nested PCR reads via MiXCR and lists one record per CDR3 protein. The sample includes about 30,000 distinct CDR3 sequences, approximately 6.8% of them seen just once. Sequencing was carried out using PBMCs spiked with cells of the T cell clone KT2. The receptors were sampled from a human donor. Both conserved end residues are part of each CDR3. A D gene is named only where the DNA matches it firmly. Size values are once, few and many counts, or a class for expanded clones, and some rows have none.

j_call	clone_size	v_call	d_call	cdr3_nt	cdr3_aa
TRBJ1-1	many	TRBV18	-	TGTGCCAGCTCCCAGAGGGACACTGAAGCTTTCTTT	CASSQRDTEAFF
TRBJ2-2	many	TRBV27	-	TGTGCCAGCAGTTCCCCAGGGGGCGGGAGTGCCACCGGGGAGCTGTTTTTT	CASSSPGGGSATGELFF
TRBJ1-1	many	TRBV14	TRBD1	TGTGCCAGCAGCCGGGACAGGGGGTTAGCTTTCTTT	CASSRDRGLAFF
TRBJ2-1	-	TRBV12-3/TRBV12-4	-	TGTGCCAGCAGTCTTACGACTGAGAACAGGAGACAGTTCTTC	CASSLTTENRRQFF
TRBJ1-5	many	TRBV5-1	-	TGCGCCAGCAGCAAGGACACCCTCCTCTCGCATTTT	CASSKDTLLSHF
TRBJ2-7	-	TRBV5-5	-	TGTGCCAGCAGCTTGGGGCCAGGCGCCTCCTACGAGCAGTACTTC	CASSLGPGASYEQYF
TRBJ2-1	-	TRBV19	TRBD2	TGTGCCAGCGGTGCCGGGACTAGCTCCTACAATGAGCAGTTCTTC	CASGAGTSSYNEQFF
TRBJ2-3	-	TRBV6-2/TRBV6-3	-	TGTGCCAGCAGTTTTCGAGCGGCTAGCACAGATACGCAGTATTTT	CASSFRAASTDTQYF
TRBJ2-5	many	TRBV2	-	TGTGCCAGCAGTGAAGAATTGGGGAGGCGGCAAGAGACCCAGTACTTC	CASSEELGRRQETQYF
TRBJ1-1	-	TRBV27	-	TGTGCCAGCAGTTCAGACATGTTGAACACTGAAGCTTTCTTT	CASSSDMLNTEAFF
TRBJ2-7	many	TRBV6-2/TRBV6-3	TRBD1	TGTGCCAGCACCCGACAGGGGAACGAGCAGTACTTC	CASTRQGNEQYF
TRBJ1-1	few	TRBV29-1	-	TGCAGCGGCGAAACAGGTATCTCTGAAGCTTTCTTT	CSGETGISEAFF
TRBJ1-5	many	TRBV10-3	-	TGTGCCATCAGTGAGCAAAATCAGCCCCAGCATTTT	CAISEQNQPQHF
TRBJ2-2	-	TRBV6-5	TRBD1	TGTGTCGGACCAACCCTTAAACAGGGGACCGGGGAGCTGTTTTTT	CVGPTLKQGTGELFF
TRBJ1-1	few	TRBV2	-	TGTGCCAGCAGTGATTCGAGGGTCTATAACACTGAAGCTTTCTTT	CASSDSRVYNTEAFF
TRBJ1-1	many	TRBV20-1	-	TGCAGTGCTAGAGATTACCGGAACGCTGAAGCTTTCTTT	CSARDYRNAEAFF
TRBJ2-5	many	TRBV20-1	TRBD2	TGCAGTGCTAGAGATATGAAGCGGGGGGGCGAAGAGACCCAGTACTTC	CSARDMKRGGEETQYF
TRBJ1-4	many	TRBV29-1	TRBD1	TGCAGCGTTGTGGGACAGGGTAGTTCCAATGAAAAACTGTTTTTT	CSVVGQGSSNEKLFF
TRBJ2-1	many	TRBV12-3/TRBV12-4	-	TGTGCCAGCATTCCGGGGGTGTCCTACAATGAGCAGTTCTTC	CASIPGVSYNEQFF
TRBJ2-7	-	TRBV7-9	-	TGTGCCAGCAGCCCCAGGGGCAACTACGAGCAGTACTTC	CASSPRGNYEQYF
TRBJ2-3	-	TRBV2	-	TGTGCCAGCAGCTACAGGCCGGGGGATACGCAGTATTTT	CASSYRPGDTQYF
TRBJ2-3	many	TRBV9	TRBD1	TGTGCCAGCAGCGCCACAGGGGGCAGCACAGATACGCAGTATTTT	CASSATGGSTDTQYF
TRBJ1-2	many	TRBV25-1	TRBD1	TGTGCCAGCACCGACGGAGACAGGGCGTGGGGCTACACCTTC	CASTDGDRAWGYTF
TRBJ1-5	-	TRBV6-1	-	TGTGCCAGCAGGGACTGGGGGCCCCAGCATTTT	CASRDWGPQHF
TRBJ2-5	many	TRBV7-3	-	TGTGCCAGCAGCCGAGGGTCAGGAGAGACCCAGTACTTC	CASSRGSGETQYF
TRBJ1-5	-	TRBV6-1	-	TGTGCCAGCGGGGGGGGGGCGGATCAGCCCCAGCATTTT	CASGGGADQPQHF
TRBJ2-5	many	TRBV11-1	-	TGTGCCAGCAGCTTAGATGGGCTGCTAACTGGAACCCAGTACTTC	CASSLDGLLTGTQYF
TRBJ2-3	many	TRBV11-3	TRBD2	TGTGCCAGCAGCCAGGGGACTAGCGGTCGCACAGATACGCAGTATTTT	CASSQGTSGRTDTQYF
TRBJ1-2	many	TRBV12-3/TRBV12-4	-	TGTGCCAGCAGGCCCTCGGGCAGAATCTATGGCTACACCTTC	CASRPSGRIYGYTF
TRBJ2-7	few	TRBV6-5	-	TGTGCCAGCAGTTACTTGACAGGCGCCTACGAGCAGTACTTC	CASSYLTGAYEQYF
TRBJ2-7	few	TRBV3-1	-	TGTGCCAGCAGCCAAGATTTACGTGGGGGCCTCTACGAGCAGTACTTC	CASSQDLRGGLYEQYF
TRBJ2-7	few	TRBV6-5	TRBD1	TGTGCCAGCAGTTACTCATCCACCGGGACAGGGGTTCCCGAGCAGTACTTC	CASSYSSTGTGVPEQYF
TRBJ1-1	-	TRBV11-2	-	TGTGCCAGCAGCTTAGGGGTGTGGGGGACCGCGGGGACTGAAGCTTTCTTT	CASSLGVWGTAGTEAFF
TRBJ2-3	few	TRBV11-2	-	TGTGCCAGCAGCTTAGATCAAGGAGTTAGCACAGATACGCAGTATTTT	CASSLDQGVSTDTQYF